The sequence of this TCR beta chain was determined in a study of cytomegalovirus exposure and HLA in healthy donors (dated 2017 in TCRdb). For context, the study as a whole: According to an earlier analysis of around 600 of the donors, about 179 million T cells yielded roughly 110 million unique TCR beta sequences and around 280 Gb of sequence data. Every discovery cohort repertoire had been produced on one sequencing platform. Typing coverage differed by locus: A, B, C, DRB1 and DQB1 were typed in roughly 620-630 donors, DQA1 in 522, DPA1 in roughly 590, and DPB1 in 472. The genetic ancestry cluster associated with self-reported Caucasian donors included around four fifths of the 350 to 500 genotyped donors. A later genetic analysis used genome-wide SNP genotypes for about three fifths of the 666 donors, treating that subset as a discovery cohort. To decide whether each TCR beta V gene segment behaved as functional or pseudogenic, an earlier analysis of approximately 620 of the donors relied on high-throughput TCR beta sequencing. The study profiled the T cell repertoires of more than 500 subjects by immunosequencing and related them to cytomegalovirus serostatus. A later analysis re-examined previously published TCR beta repertoires from over 500 donors and added high-resolution HLA genotyping to investigate patterns of TCR occurrence. An early release covering about 600 HLA-typed donors comprised about 300 gigabases of sequencing data and roughly 86 million unique TCR sequences. In addition to the first cohort of approximately 650 subjects, a separate validation cohort of 130 or so different subjects was used. High-throughput TCR immunosequencing, statistical association of individual TCRs with disease status, and machine learning were combined to predict cytomegalovirus infection status. Class I and class II HLA loci were covered by the typing at four-digit resolution. Because of strong linkage in the cohort, five DR-DQ haplotypes were treated as single units for association and clustering. Donor age, sex, ethnicity and CMV serostatus were compiled alongside the repertoire data. The later analysis used no new phenotypic data to find candidate immune exposures, relying instead on TCR beta sequences and their occurrence across donors. The study aimed to test whether signatures of past pathogen exposure could be identified by cataloging public T cell receptors. On average, roughly 240,000 unique TCR beta nucleotide sequences were sequenced per donor among a few hundred genotyped donors of the cohort, with roughly 18% of those sequences being non-productive.

In total, approximately 700 healthy bone marrow donors made up the cohort. At the time of sampling, all cohort members were nominally healthy, though unrecorded immune exposures were likely present. The donor was CMV seropositive and was included in the group of some 290 seropositive cohort members. A peripheral blood sample was collected from each donor, and TCR beta sequencing was performed on peripheral blood mononuclear cells. Genomic DNA was extracted from the blood cell samples with the Qiagen DNeasy Blood Extraction Kit. Concerning this clone: It lacks a known antigen. No much larger clonotype is one base removed from it; base qualities were not supplied.

Library preparation was by the immunoSEQ multiplex PCR assay. For the multiplex PCR, a mixture combining 60 forward primers for TCR Vbeta segments and 13 reverse primers for TCR Jbeta segments was used. The CDR3 region of rearranged TCR beta genes was amplified from genomic DNA with a multiplex PCR assay. On the Illumina HiSeq System, the amplified TCR beta libraries were sequenced as 87-base-pair reads. In the paper's pipeline: A later analysis tallied approximately 87 million unique TCR beta chains across the 666 repertoires, and about 10 million of those chains were shared by two or more donors. To remove PCR and sequencing errors, raw reads were error-corrected and collapsed into unique sequences using a nearest-neighbor algorithm that merged closely related sequences. V, D and J gene segments were assigned by aligning CDR3 sequences to IMGT reference sequences. Each retained sequence needed at least a six-nucleotide match to both a V gene segment and a J gene segment. A rearrangement counted as productive if the CDR3 had no stop codons and remained in frame with V and J, and every other rearrangement counted as non-productive. CDR3 was defined by IMGT convention, running from the second conserved V-encoded cysteine to the conserved J-encoded phenylalanine. In an earlier analysis of more than 550 of the donors, sequences lacking an unambiguous match to a single V gene segment were excluded. In an earlier analysis of 587 of the donors, a V segment was called functional when productive rearrangements were above 56.7%, and segregating when the standard deviation between donors exceeded 5%. A statistical classification framework was built to diagnose cytomegalovirus status from the catalog of TCR beta chain sequences. V and J gene assignment, in a later analysis, came from comparing TCR nucleotide sequences with IMGT/GENE-DB human TR gene sequences. Using the TCRdist pipeline, a later analysis assigned CDR3 sequences along with most-parsimonious VDJ recombination scenarios. In a later analysis, every TCR beta chain was defined by the combination of its CDR3 amino acid sequence and its V-gene family, and reads without a unique V-gene family were dropped. As a way to deal with suspected cross-contamination and a sequencing artifact, a later analysis dropped hundreds of nucleotide sequences that were highly shared and had low generation probability. A later analysis calculated a clonal expansion index for each public chain from normalized within-repertoire ranks of inferred template counts. In a later analysis, generation probabilities were computed using a VDJ recombination model fitted to out-of-frame rearrangements, and the results were checked against IGoR. Hypergeometric tests were used in a later analysis to score TCR-TCR, TCR-HLA and TCR-CMV co-occurrence, with a repertoire-size bias correction applied to the TCR pairs. False discovery rates were estimated in a later analysis by permuting HLA or CMV assignments 20 times. A later analysis grouped co-occurring TCRs with DBSCAN, adding TCRdist sequence similarity when clustering within HLA-allele-positive subsets. For co-occurrence clustering, repertoires with fewer than 30,000 or more than 120,000 public chains were excluded, along with roughly 5 repertoires with anomalous nucleotide sharing. TCRdb limited this immuneACCESS table to in-frame rearrangements with V and J called. A share of clones is missing; checked studies link under half to unresolved V genes, and the rest is unexplained. The D gene and trimming were derived from the DNA, and the V and J assignments and clone size from that table. The sample yields some 71,000 clones; about 70% were counted once. Of the sample, roughly 7.2% falls within the top ten clones.

Study-wide findings and limitations: A later analysis found that TCR association rates varied across HLA loci, with DRB1 alleles showing the most associated TCRs and HLA-C alleles the fewest. In an earlier analysis of some 550 of the donors, most TCR beta V segments were observed in productive rearrangements about 87% or about 30% of the time, broadly matching IMGT annotations. According to a later analysis, most CMV-associated TCR beta chains appeared to be HLA-restricted, and the HLA associations seemed to be driven largely by CMV exposure. This cohort had only TCR beta chains sequenced, and the lack of alpha or paired-chain data limited which features could be detected. For the cohort, immune exposure information was limited to CMV serostatus. Because the 87-base-pair reads could not distinguish some IMGT-functional V segments, including TRBV6-2 and TRBV6-3, those segments were excluded. Strong co-occurrence of HLA alleles, especially DR and DQ, made assigning TCR associations to individual alleles difficult. Correlated functional status among segregating V segments might be attributable to linkage disequilibrium, but an unknown experimental factor could not be ruled out. A later analysis reported that several top co-occurrence clusters appeared linked to parvovirus B19, influenza, CMV and Epstein-Barr virus. In both the original and validation cohorts, the classifier was reported to diagnose cytomegalovirus status with high specificity and sensitivity. A few of the identified cytomegalovirus-associated TCR beta chains were confirmed in vitro to be specific for cytomegalovirus antigens. At a false discovery rate of 0.05, a later analysis linked 16,951 TCR beta sequences to specific HLA alleles. A cluster of highly shared sequence variants was judged likely to represent a technical artifact of the sequencing pipeline. In a later genetic analysis, fewer N-insertions in productive TCRs were reported among donors in an Asian-associated ancestry cluster than the approximately 670-donor mean. The study listed 150 to 200 TCR beta chains as associated with cytomegalovirus. While some public TCRs were present in many individuals, most TCR sequences turned up only very rarely across donors. A further reported finding was that TCR beta sequences accurately predicted the HLA-A and HLA-B alleles for most subjects in the first cohort. In a later analysis, HLA-associated TCR beta chains were found to be more clonally expanded and to have lower generation probabilities than equally common non-associated chains. Presence/absence analyses assumed roughly uniform sequencing depth across donors, an assumption that may not hold. It was suggested by the authors that the approach could potentially be generalized to other disease states and immunological phenotypes. Because HLA typing was missing for some donors at each locus, association tests included only the typed subset. Because counts were too low, seventeen rarely observed V segments, including chromosome 9 orphons, were left out of the earlier analysis of 500 to 650 of the donors. V-gene and J-gene trimming of TCR beta chains was associated with a missense DCLRE1C variant in a later genetic analysis, and the association was replicated in an independent cohort.

CDR1 LNHDA and CDR2 SQIVND are derived from the germline V gene (reference sequence). The CDR3, cysteine through phenylalanine, is 16 amino acids long. The retained sequence is limited to the CDR3, 48 bases, with the frame set at the first base. V is cut by 0 bases and J by 1 base, and the space between the germline ends is 11 bases. The receptor chain draws on TRBV19 and TRBJ2-3; a tentative D match to TRBD2 spans 5 bases. The sample was PBMCs. The sequence derives from a man in his forties in good health and CMV-seropositive. DNA sequence: TGTGCCAGTAGTATAGACGGGAACACCGGCACAGATACGCAGTATTTT. Its coded protein is CASSIDGNTGTDTQYF.